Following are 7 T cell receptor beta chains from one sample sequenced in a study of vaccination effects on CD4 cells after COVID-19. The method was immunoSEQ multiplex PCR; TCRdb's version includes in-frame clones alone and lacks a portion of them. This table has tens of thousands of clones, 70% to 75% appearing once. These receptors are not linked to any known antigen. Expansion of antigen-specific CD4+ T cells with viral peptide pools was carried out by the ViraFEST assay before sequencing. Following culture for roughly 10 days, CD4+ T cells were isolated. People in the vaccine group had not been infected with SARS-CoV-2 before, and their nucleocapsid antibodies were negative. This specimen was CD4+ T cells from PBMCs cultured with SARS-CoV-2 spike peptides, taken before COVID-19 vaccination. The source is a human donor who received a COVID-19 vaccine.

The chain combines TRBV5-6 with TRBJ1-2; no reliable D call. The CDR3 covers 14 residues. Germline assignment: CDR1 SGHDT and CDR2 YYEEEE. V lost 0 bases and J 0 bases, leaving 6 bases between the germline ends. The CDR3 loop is CASSLDGSNYGYTF. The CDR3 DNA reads TGTGCCAGCAGCTTGGATGGCTCTAACTATGGCTACACCTTC. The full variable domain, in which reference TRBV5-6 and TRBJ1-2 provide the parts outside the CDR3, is DAGVTQSPTHLIKTRGQQVTLRCSPKSGHDTVSWYQQALGQGPQFIFQYYEEEERQRGNFPDRFSGHQFPNYSSELNVNALLLGDSALYLCASSLDGSNYGYTFGSGTRLTVV.

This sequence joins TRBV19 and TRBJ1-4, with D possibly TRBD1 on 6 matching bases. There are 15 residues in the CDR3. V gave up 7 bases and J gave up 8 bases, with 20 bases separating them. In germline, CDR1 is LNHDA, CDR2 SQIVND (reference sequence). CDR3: CASNPLGHGGEKLFF. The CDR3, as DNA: TGTGCCAGTAATCCCCTAGGGCACGGGGGCGAAAAACTGTTTTTT.

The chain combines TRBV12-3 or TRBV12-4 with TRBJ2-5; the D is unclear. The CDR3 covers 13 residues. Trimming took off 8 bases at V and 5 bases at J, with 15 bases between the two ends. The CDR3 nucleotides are TGTGCCAGCGCAATCACGGAACGGGAGACCCAGTACTTC. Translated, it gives CASAITERETQYF.

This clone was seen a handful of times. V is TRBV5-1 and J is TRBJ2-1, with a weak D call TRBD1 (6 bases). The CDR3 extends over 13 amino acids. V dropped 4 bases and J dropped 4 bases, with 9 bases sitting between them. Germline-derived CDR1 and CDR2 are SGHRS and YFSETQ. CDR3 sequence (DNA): TGCGCCAGCAGCGGAGACAGGTACAATGAGCAGTTCTTC. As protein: CASSGDRYNEQFF.

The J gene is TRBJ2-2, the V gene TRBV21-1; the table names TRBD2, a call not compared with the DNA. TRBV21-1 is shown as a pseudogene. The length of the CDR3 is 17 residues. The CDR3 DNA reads TGTGCCAGCAGAACAACTAGCGGGAGCCCGGGGACCGGGGAGCTGTTTTTT. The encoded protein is CASRTTSGSPGTGELFF.

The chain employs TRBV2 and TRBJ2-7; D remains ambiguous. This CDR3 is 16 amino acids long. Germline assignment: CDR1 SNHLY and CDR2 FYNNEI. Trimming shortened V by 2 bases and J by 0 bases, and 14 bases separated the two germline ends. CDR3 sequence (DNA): TGTGCCAGCAGTGAATCGATCCGCAGACGCTCCTACGAGCAGTACTTC. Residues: CASSESIRRRSYEQYF.

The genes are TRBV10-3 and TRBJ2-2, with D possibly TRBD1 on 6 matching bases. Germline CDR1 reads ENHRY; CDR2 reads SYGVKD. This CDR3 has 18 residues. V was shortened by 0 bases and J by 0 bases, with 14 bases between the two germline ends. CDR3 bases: TGTGCCATCAGTGAGTCGAGTAGTGGGACACCGAACACCGGGGAGCTGTTTTTT. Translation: CAISESSSGTPNTGELFF.